Listed below are T cell receptor beta chains from one sample, sequenced in a study of cytomegalovirus exposure and HLA in healthy donors. Clones were read by immunoSEQ multiplex PCR, and TCRdb kept only the in-frame ones, dropping some. This table holds about 88,000 clones, less than 90% found once. Sequenced material: PBMCs. The receptors originated from a woman between 18 and 29 years old in good health and CMV-seropositive. Both conserved end residues are part of each CDR3. D genes are given only for firm matches. Expanded clones are given a class, and other clones once, few, many or no size at all.

V,D,J,size,CDR3,DNA
TRBV28,TRBD1,TRBJ1-1,.,CASSYGQGLAFF,TGTGCCAGCAGTTACGGACAGGGCTTAGCTTTCTTT
TRBV7-9,.,TRBJ2-1,.,CATRSGAEIF,TGTGCCACCAGAAGTGGGGCGGAGATCTTC
TRBV7-3,TRBD1,TRBJ1-1,.,CASSPTGGYTEAFF,TGTGCCAGCAGCCCGACAGGGGGATACACTGAAGCTTTCTTT
TRBV28,.,TRBJ1-1,.,CASSLSYRVTEAFF,TGTGCCAGCAGTTTAAGCTACAGGGTCACTGAAGCTTTCTTT
TRBV5-1,TRBD2,TRBJ2-7,.,CASSLGTSGGSYEQYF,TGCGCCAGCAGCTTGGGGACTAGCGGGGGATCCTACGAGCAGTACTTC
TRBV5-1,.,TRBJ1-2,.,CASSFLGQENGYTF,TGCGCCAGCAGCTTTCTGGGACAAGAGAATGGCTACACCTTC
TRBV19,TRBD1,TRBJ1-2,few,CAQGADYGYTF,TGTGCACAGGGGGCTGACTATGGCTACACCTTC
TRBV9,TRBD1,TRBJ1-6,.,CASSAQGQGNSPLHF,TGTGCCAGCAGCGCGCAGGGACAGGGGAATTCACCCCTCCACTTT
TRBV30,TRBD2,TRBJ2-7,.,CAWSVEYTLAGGNPYEQYF,TGTGCCTGGAGTGTAGAGTACACATTAGCGGGGGGGAACCCCTACGAGCAGTACTTC
TRBV30,TRBD1,TRBJ1-5,.,CAWGGTGGQPQHF,TGTGCCTGGGGCGGGACAGGGGGTCAGCCCCAGCATTTT
TRBV7-9,.,TRBJ1-3,.,CASSLSGRGNTIYF,TGTGCCAGCAGCTTAAGCGGGCGCGGAAACACCATATATTTT
TRBV28,.,TRBJ1-5,.,CASRTGYSNQPQHF,TGTGCCAGCAGAACAGGGTATAGCAATCAGCCCCAGCATTTT
TRBV5-4,.,TRBJ2-2,.,CATRTDTGELFF,TGTGCCACCAGGACAGACACCGGGGAGCTGTTTTTT
TRBV5-1,.,TRBJ2-3,.,CASSLDGVDTQYF,TGCGCCAGCAGCTTGGACGGGGTGGATACGCAGTATTTT
TRBV4-3,TRBD1,TRBJ2-1,.,CASSHDGTGFREQFF,TGCGCCAGCAGCCATGACGGGACAGGGTTTCGTGAGCAGTTCTTC
TRBV6-5,.,TRBJ1-1,.,CASSYSSTENTEAFF,TGTGCCAGCAGTTACTCTTCGACAGAGAACACTGAAGCTTTCTTT
TRBV7-6,.,TRBJ2-3,.,CASSLAQGAADTQYF,TGTGCCAGCAGCTTAGCACAGGGAGCGGCAGATACGCAGTATTTT
TRBV19,.,TRBJ2-1,.,CASNYRDGSYNEQFF,TGTGCCAGTAACTACAGGGATGGCTCCTACAATGAGCAGTTCTTC
TRBV4-1,.,TRBJ1-6,.,CASSQDEGNSPLHF,TGCGCCAGCAGCCAAGACGAGGGTAATTCACCCCTCCACTTT
TRBV29-1,.,TRBJ2-7,.,CSVATLYEQYF,TGCAGCGTTGCAACTCTTTACGAGCAGTACTTC
TRBV6-1,TRBD1,TRBJ2-3,once,CASSESLGGQGADTQYF,TGTGCCAGCAGTGAAAGTCTCGGGGGACAGGGGGCAGATACGCAGTATTTT
TRBV5-1,.,TRBJ2-7,.,CASSLMQDPNEQYF,TGCGCCAGCAGCTTGATGCAGGATCCGAACGAGCAGTACTTC
TRBV6-5,.,TRBJ2-3,.,CASSGDTDTQYF,TGTGCCAGCTCCGGGGACACAGATACGCAGTATTTT
TRBV18,.,TRBJ2-7,.,CASSPNLLETNYEQYF,TGTGCCAGCTCACCAAATCTTCTCGAGACTAACTACGAGCAGTACTTC
TRBV7-9,.,TRBJ2-3,.,CASSLAGATDTQYF,TGTGCCAGCAGCTTGGCAGGGGCCACAGATACGCAGTATTTT
TRBV6-1,TRBD1,TRBJ1-5,.,CASSEIPGGINQPQHF,TGTGCCAGCAGTGAAATTCCAGGGGGCATCAATCAGCCCCAGCATTTT
TRBV9,.,TRBJ2-3,.,CASSRGLVAQYF,TGTGCCAGCAGCCGTGGGCTGGTTGCGCAGTATTTT
TRBV6-6,TRBD2,TRBJ2-5,.,CASSRTSGGQETQYF,TGTGCCAGCAGTCGGACTAGCGGGGGCCAAGAGACCCAGTACTTC
TRBV2,.,TRBJ2-1,.,CASSGTYSYNEQFF,TGTGCCAGCAGCGGGACTTACTCCTACAATGAGCAGTTCTTC
TRBV5-1,.,TRBJ2-7,.,CASSFGPQGQSYSYEQYF,TGCGCCAGCAGCTTCGGGCCCCAAGGACAGTCCTACTCCTACGAGCAGTACTTC
TRBV6-6,.,TRBJ1-2,.,CASSYSFVGGDYGYTF,TGTGCCAGCAGTTACTCGTTCGTGGGAGGGGACTATGGCTACACCTTC
TRBV6-9,.,TRBJ1-2,.,CARDRSGKAGYTF,TGTGCCAGGGATCGAAGCGGTAAAGCTGGCTACACCTTC
TRBV11-3,.,TRBJ2-2,.,CASPVQANTGELFF,TGTGCCAGCCCGGTCCAGGCGAACACCGGGGAGCTGTTTTTT
TRBV5-4,TRBD1,TRBJ1-2,.,CASSLTGANYGYTF,TGTGCCAGCAGCTTGACAGGGGCTAACTATGGCTACACCTTC
TRBV30,.,TRBJ2-3,.,CAWSGTGSTDTQYF,TGTGCCTGGAGTGGTACGGGGTCCACAGATACGCAGTATTTT